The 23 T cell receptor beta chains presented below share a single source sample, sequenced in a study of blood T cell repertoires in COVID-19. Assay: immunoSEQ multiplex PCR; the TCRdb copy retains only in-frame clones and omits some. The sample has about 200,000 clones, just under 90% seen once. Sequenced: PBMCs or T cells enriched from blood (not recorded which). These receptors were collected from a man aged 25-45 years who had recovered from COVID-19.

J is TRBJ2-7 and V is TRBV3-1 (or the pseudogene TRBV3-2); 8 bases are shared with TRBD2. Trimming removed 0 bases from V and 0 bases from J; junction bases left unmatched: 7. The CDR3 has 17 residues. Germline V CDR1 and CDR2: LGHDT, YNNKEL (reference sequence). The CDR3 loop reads CASSQEGGGTSSYEQYF. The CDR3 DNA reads TGTGCCAGCAGCCAAGAGGGCGGCGGGACTAGCTCCTACGAGCAGTACTTC.

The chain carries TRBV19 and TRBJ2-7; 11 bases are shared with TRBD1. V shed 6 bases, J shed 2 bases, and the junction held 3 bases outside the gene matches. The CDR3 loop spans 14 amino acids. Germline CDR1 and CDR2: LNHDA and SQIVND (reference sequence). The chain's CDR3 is CASSWTGGAYEQYF. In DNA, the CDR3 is TGTGCCAGTAGCTGGACAGGGGGCGCCTACGAGCAGTACTTC. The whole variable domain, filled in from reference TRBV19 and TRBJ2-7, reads DGGITQSPKYLFRKEGQNVTLSCEQNLNHDAMYWYRQDPGQGLRLIYYSQIVNDFQKGDIAEGYSVSREKKESFPLTVTSAQKNPTAFYLCASSWTGGAYEQYFGPGTRLTVT.

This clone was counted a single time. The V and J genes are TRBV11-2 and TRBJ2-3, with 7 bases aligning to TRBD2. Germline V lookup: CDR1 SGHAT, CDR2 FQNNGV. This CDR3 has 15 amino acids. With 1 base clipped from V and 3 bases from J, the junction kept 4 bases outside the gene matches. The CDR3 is CASSLGTSRTDTQYF. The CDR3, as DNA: TGTGCCAGCAGCTTAGGGACTAGTAGAACAGATACGCAGTATTTT.

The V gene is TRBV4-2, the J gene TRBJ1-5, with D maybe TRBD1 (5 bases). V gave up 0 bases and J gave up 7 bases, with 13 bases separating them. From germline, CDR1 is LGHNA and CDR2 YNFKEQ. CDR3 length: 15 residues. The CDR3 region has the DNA TGTGCCAGCAGCCAAGAAAGGGGCGCGGAACAGCCCCAGCATTTT. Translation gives CASSQERGAEQPQHF.

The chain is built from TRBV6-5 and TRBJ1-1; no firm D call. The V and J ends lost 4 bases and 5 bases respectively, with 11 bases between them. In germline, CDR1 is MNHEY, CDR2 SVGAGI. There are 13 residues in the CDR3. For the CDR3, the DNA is TGTGCCAGCAGTTCCCACCGGGAGACTGAAGCTTTCTTT. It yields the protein CASSSHRETEAFF.

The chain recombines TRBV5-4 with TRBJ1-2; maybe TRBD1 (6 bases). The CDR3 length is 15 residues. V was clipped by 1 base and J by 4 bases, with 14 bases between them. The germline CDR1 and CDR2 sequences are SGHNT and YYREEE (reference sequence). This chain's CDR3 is CASSLYDRRFYGYTF. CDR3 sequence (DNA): TGTGCCAGCAGCTTGTACGACAGGCGGTTCTATGGCTACACCTTC.

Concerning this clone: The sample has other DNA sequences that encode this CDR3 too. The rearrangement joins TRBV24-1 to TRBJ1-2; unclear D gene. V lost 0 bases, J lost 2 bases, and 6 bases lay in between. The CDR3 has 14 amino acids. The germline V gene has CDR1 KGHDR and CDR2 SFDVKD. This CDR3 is CATSDLGQNYGYTF. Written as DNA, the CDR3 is TGTGCCACCAGTGATTTGGGGCAGAACTATGGCTACACCTTC.

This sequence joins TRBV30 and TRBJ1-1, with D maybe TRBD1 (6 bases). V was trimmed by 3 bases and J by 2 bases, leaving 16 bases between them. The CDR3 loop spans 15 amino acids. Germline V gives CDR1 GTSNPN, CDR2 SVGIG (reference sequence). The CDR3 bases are TGTGCCTGGAGGGGGCTCCCCAGGGGTAACACTGAAGCTTTCTTT. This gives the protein CAWRGLPRGNTEAFF.

The CDR3 bases are TGTGCCAGCAGAGATTCTCGGACAGGAAGCACAGATACGCAGTATTTT. This sequence encodes CASRDSRTGSTDTQYF. This chain joins TRBV7-9 and TRBJ2-3; 7 bases fit TRBD1. Germline V gene data show CDR1 as SEHNR and CDR2 as FQNEAQ (reference sequence). J gave up 0 bases and V 6 bases, and 9 bases lay outside the gene matches. CDR3 size: 16 residues.

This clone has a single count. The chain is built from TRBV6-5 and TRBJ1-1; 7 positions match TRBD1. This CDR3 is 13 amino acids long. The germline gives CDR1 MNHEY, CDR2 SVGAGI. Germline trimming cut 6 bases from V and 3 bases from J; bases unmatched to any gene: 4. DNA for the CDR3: TGTGCCAGCAGCAGGGGGTTGGACACTGAAGCTTTCTTT. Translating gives CASSRGLDTEAFF.

CDR3 residues: CATSDRTGPYNEQFF. The CDR3 region has the DNA TGTGCCACCAGTGATCGGACAGGCCCTTACAATGAGCAGTTCTTC. V and J are TRBV24-1 and TRBJ2-1; the match to TRBD1 covers 7 bases. The CDR3 is 15 amino acids. J was trimmed by 4 bases and V by 3 bases; bases with no gene match: 5. Germline-derived CDR1 and CDR2 are KGHDR and SFDVKD.

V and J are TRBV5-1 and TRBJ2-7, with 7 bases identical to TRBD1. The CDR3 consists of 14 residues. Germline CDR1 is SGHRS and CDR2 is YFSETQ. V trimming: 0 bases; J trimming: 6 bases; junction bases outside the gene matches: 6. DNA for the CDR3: TGCGCCAGCAGCTTGGCCGTACAGGGGTTCGAGCAGTACTTC. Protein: CASSLAVQGFEQYF.

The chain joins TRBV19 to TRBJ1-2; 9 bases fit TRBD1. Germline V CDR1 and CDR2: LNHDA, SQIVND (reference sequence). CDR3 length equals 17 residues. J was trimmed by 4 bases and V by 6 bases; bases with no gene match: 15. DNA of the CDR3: TGTGCCAGTAGCGGACAGGGGACTCTAATACCTTCCTATGGCTACACCTTC. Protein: CASSGQGTLIPSYGYTF.

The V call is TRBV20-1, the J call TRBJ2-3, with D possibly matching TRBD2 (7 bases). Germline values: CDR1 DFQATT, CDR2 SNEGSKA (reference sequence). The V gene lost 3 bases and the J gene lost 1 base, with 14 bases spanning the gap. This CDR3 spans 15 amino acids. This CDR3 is CSASLGGAGTDTQYF. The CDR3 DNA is TGCAGTGCTAGTCTTGGGGGGGCGGGCACAGATACGCAGTATTTT.

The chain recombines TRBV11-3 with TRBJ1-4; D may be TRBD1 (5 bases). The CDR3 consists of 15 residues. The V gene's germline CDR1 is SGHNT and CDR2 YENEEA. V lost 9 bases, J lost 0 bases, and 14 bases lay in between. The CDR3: CARGALRPTNEKLFF. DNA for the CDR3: TGTGCCAGAGGGGCTTTAAGACCAACTAATGAAAAACTGTTTTTT. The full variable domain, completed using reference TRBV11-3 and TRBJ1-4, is EAGVVQSPRYKIIEKKQPVAFWCNPISGHNTLYWYLQNLGQGPELLIRYENEEAVDDSQLPKDRFSAERLKGVDSTLKIQPAELGDSAVYLCARGALRPTNEKLFFGSGTQLSVL.

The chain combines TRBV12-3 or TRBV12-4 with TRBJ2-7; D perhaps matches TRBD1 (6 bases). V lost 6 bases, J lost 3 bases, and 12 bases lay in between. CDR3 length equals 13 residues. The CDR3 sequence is CASRKTGHYEQYF. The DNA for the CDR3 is TGTGCCAGCAGGAAAACAGGGCACTACGAGCAGTACTTC.

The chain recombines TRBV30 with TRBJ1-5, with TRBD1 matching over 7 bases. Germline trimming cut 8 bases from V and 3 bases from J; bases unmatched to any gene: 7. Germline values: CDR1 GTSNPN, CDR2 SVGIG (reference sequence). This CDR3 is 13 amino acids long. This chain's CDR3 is CALRDRVNQPQHF. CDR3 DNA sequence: TGTGCCCTACGCGACAGGGTCAATCAGCCCCAGCATTTT.

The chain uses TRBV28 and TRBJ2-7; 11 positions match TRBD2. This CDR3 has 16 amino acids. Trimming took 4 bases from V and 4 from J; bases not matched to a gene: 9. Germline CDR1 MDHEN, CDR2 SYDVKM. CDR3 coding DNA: TGTGCCAGCAGTTCCTATCTCGGGACTAGCGGATACGAGCAGTACTTC. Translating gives CASSSYLGTSGYEQYF.

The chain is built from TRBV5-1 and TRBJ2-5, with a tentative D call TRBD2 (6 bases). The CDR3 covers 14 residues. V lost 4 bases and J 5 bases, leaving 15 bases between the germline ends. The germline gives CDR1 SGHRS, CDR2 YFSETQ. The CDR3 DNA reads TGCGCCAGCAGCCCTCTCGGGGGTCGGGAGACCCAGTACTTC. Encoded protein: CASSPLGGRETQYF.

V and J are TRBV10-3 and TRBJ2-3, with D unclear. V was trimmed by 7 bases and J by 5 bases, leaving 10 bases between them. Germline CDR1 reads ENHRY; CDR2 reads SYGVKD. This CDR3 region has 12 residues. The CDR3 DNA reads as TGTGCCATCACGGGTTATGGAGATACGCAGTATTTT. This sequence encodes CAITGYGDTQYF.

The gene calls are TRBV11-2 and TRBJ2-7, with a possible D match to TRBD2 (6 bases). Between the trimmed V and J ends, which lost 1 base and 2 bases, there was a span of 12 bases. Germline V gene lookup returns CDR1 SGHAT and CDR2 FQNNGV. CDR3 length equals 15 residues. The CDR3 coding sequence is TGTGCCAGCAGCTTAGTGGCGACGGGGGCCTACGAGCAGTACTTC. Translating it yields CASSLVATGAYEQYF.

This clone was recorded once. The CDR3 DNA reads as TGTGCCAGCAGCGGGGACTCTAGCAAGCCGTACTACGAGCAGTACTTC. Amino acid sequence: CASSGDSSKPYYEQYF. The chain links TRBV5-4 to TRBJ2-7; TRBD2 might be the D (6 bases). This CDR3 is 16 amino acids long. Germline CDR1 and CDR2: SGHNT and YYREEE (reference sequence). Trimming stripped 4 bases from V and 3 bases from J, with 20 bases between.

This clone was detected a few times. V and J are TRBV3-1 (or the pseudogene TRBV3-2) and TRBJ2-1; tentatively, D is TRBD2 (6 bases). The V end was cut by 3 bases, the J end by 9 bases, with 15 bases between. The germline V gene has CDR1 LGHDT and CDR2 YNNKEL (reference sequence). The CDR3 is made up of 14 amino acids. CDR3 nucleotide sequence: TGTGCCAGCAGCCATGCTGGTTTGGAGGGTGAGCAGTTCTTC. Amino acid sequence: CASSHAGLEGEQFF.